This TCR beta chain was obtained from a study of cytomegalovirus exposure and HLA in healthy donors (dated 2017 in TCRdb). Context from the whole study: An earlier analysis of some 500 of the donors reported approximately 270 Gb of sequence data and 117 million unique TCR beta sequences from some 180 million T cells. Genome-wide SNP genotypes for about 60% of the roughly 700 donors were used in a later genetic analysis, which treated that subset as a discovery cohort. The later analysis used no new phenotypic data to find candidate immune exposures, relying instead on TCR beta sequences and their occurrence across donors. Among 398 genotyped donors of the cohort, an average of roughly 230,000 unique TCR beta nucleotide sequences was sequenced per donor, of which approximately 19% were non-productive. Every discovery cohort repertoire had been produced on one sequencing platform. HLA typing covered class I and class II loci at four-digit resolution. Roughly 310 gigabases of sequencing data and around 87 million unique TCR sequences were included in an early release covering under 650 HLA-typed donors. An earlier analysis of around 580 of the donors used high-throughput TCR beta sequencing to judge whether each TCR beta V gene segment behaved as functional or pseudogenic. To study patterns of TCR occurrence, a later analysis re-analyzed previously published TCR beta repertoires from 700 or so donors and added high-resolution HLA genotyping. High-throughput TCR immunosequencing, statistical association of individual TCRs with disease status, and machine learning were combined to predict cytomegalovirus infection status. The genetic ancestry cluster associated with self-reported Caucasian donors included 65% to 90% of the roughly 360 genotyped donors. Using immunosequencing, the study profiled T cell repertoires from about 620 subjects and related those repertoires to cytomegalovirus serostatus. Along with the approximately 670-subject first cohort, a separate validation cohort of some 130 different subjects was used. The study was designed to test whether signatures of past pathogen exposure could be identified by cataloging public T cell receptors. Typing coverage varied by locus: roughly 620-640 donors for A, B, C, DRB1 and DQB1; approximately 500 for DQA1; more than 600 for DPA1; some 470 for DPB1. Donor age, sex, ethnicity and CMV serostatus were compiled alongside the repertoire data. Because of strong linkage in the cohort, five DR-DQ haplotypes were treated as single units for association and clustering. General conclusions and limits of the study: At a false discovery rate of 0.05, a later analysis linked about 16,000 TCR beta sequences to specific HLA alleles. Most TCR sequences were observed very rarely across donors, whereas some public TCRs were present in many individuals. HLA typing was unavailable for some donors at each locus, so association tests used only the typed subset. Sequencing depth was assumed to be roughly uniform across donors in the presence/absence analyses, though that assumption may not hold. The earlier analysis of a few hundred of the donors excluded roughly 17 rarely observed V segments, including chromosome 9 orphons, because counts were too low. The authors suggested that the approach could potentially be generalized to other disease states and immunological phenotypes. A further reported finding was that TCR beta sequences accurately predicted the HLA-A and HLA-B alleles for most subjects in the first cohort. A later analysis reported that several top co-occurrence clusters appeared linked to parvovirus B19, influenza, CMV and Epstein-Barr virus. In both the original and validation cohorts, the classifier was reported to diagnose cytomegalovirus status with high specificity and sensitivity. Only TCR beta chains were sequenced in this cohort, and the absence of alpha or paired-chain data limited detectable features. Compared with the approximately 670-donor mean, donors in an Asian-associated ancestry cluster had fewer N-insertions in productive TCRs, according to a later genetic analysis. A later analysis found that TCR association rates varied across HLA loci, with DRB1 alleles showing the most associated TCRs and HLA-C alleles the fewest. A group of highly shared sequence variants was considered likely to be a technical artifact of the sequencing pipeline. When HLA alleles, especially DR and DQ, strongly co-occurred, attributing TCR associations to individual alleles was difficult. In a later analysis, HLA-associated TCR beta chains showed more clonal expansion and lower generation probabilities than non-associated chains that were equally common. In an earlier analysis of some 500 of the donors, most TCR beta V segments appeared in productive rearrangements about 87% or about 30% of the time, broadly matching IMGT annotations. In a later analysis, most CMV-associated TCR beta chains were found to appear HLA-restricted, with HLA associations seemingly driven largely by CMV exposure. Correlated functional status among segregating V segments might reflect linkage disequilibrium, but an unknown experimental factor could not be ruled out. The study gave a list of 150 to 200 TCR beta chains associated with cytomegalovirus. Immune exposure information for the cohort was limited to CMV serostatus. Three of the identified cytomegalovirus-associated TCR beta chains were confirmed in vitro to be specific for cytomegalovirus antigens. V-gene and J-gene trimming of TCR beta chains was associated with a missense DCLRE1C variant in a later genetic analysis, and the association was replicated in an independent cohort. Some IMGT-functional V segments, including TRBV6-2 and TRBV6-3, could not be distinguished by the 87-base-pair reads and were therefore excluded.

With regard to this clone: Its cognate antigen has yet to be identified. Qualities for individual bases were not recorded, and no much larger clone is one base off.

The cohort consisted of some 670 healthy bone marrow donors. All cohort members were sampled while nominally healthy, although unrecorded immune exposures were likely present. The donor was CMV seropositive and was included in the group of approximately 300 seropositive cohort members. Each donor provided a peripheral blood sample, and peripheral blood mononuclear cells were used for TCR beta sequencing. Genomic DNA extraction from the blood cell samples was performed with the Qiagen DNeasy Blood Extraction Kit. V trim: 5 bases; J trim: 4 bases; unmatched bases: 16. The CDR3 starts with the cysteine, ends with the phenylalanine, and has 17 residues. This entry keeps only the CDR3 DNA: 51 bases, framed from base 1. Sequences SGHNT (CDR1) and YYREEE (CDR2) are obtained from the germline V gene (reference sequence). The library was made by the immunoSEQ multiplex PCR assay. For the multiplex PCR, a mixture combining 60 forward primers for TCR Vbeta segments and 13 reverse primers for TCR Jbeta segments was used. The CDR3 region of rearranged TCR beta genes was amplified from genomic DNA with a multiplex PCR assay. On the Illumina HiSeq System, the amplified TCR beta libraries were sequenced as 87-base-pair reads. Processing in the source paper ran as follows. A later analysis tallied about 77 million unique TCR beta chains across the 700 or so repertoires, and about 10 million of those chains were shared by two or more donors. Raw reads were error-corrected and collapsed into unique sequences with a nearest-neighbor algorithm that merged closely related sequences to remove PCR and sequencing errors. Alignment of CDR3 sequences to IMGT reference sequences was used to assign V, D and J gene segments. For a sequence to be retained, a match of at least six nucleotides was required to both a V gene segment and a J gene segment. Rearrangements were called productive when the CDR3 lacked stop codons and stayed in frame with V and J; all others were non-productive. Following IMGT convention, CDR3 was defined as the stretch from the second conserved V-encoded cysteine up to the conserved J-encoded phenylalanine. The earlier analysis of 587 of the donors excluded sequences that lacked an unambiguous match to a single V gene segment. In an earlier analysis of 587 of the donors, V segments were called functional above 56.7% productive rearrangements and were called segregating when the between-donor standard deviation exceeded 5%. A statistical classification framework was developed to diagnose cytomegalovirus status using the catalog of TCR beta chain sequences. A later analysis assigned V and J genes by comparing TCR nucleotide sequences with IMGT/GENE-DB human TR gene sequences. A later analysis assigned CDR3 sequences and most-parsimonious VDJ recombination scenarios with the TCRdist pipeline. In a later analysis, every TCR beta chain was defined by the combination of its CDR3 amino acid sequence and its V-gene family, and reads without a unique V-gene family were dropped. A later analysis removed roughly 590 highly shared, low-generation-probability nucleotide sequences to deal with suspected cross-contamination and a sequencing artifact. In a later analysis, a clonal expansion index for each public chain was calculated from normalized within-repertoire ranks of inferred template counts. In a later analysis, generation probabilities were computed with a VDJ recombination model fitted to out-of-frame rearrangements, and the resulting probabilities were checked against IGoR. In a later analysis, TCR-TCR, TCR-HLA and TCR-CMV co-occurrence was scored with hypergeometric tests, and a repertoire-size bias correction was applied to TCR pairs. To estimate false discovery rates, a later analysis permuted the HLA or CMV assignments 20 times. In a later analysis, co-occurring TCRs were grouped using DBSCAN, and TCRdist sequence similarity was added for clustering within HLA-allele-positive subsets. Co-occurrence clustering excluded repertoires with fewer than 30,000 or more than 120,000 public chains, plus five with anomalous nucleotide sharing. This immuneACCESS table, as held by TCRdb, lists in-frame sequences with V and J called but not all clones. Of the missing ones, under half trace to an unresolved V gene in checked studies; the others have no known cause. V, J and clone size reflect that table, while D and trimming were determined from the DNA. For this sample there are approximately 180,000 clones; under 90% appear just once. The leading ten clones occupy about 7% of the sample.

The material sequenced was PBMCs. The TCR originated in a man aged 30-40 years in good health and CMV-seropositive. In this chain, TRBV5-4 is recombined with TRBJ1-2; TRBD1 fits 8 bases in the junction. The DNA sequence is given as TGTGCCAGCAGAAACCGTCTCAGGGGGCGCGTCGGCTATGGCTACACCTTC. Its amino acids are CASRNRLRGRVGYGYTF.